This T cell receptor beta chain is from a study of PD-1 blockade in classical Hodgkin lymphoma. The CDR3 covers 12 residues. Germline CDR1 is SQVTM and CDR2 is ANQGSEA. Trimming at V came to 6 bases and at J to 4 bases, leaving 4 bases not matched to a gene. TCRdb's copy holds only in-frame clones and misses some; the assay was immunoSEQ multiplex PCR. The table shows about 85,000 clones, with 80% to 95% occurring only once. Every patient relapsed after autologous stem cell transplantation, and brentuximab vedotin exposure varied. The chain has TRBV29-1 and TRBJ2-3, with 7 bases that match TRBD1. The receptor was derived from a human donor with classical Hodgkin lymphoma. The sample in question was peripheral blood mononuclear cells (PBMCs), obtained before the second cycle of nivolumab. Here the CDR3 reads CSVHRGPDTQYF. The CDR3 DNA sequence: TGCAGCGTCCACAGGGGTCCAGATACGCAGTATTTT.